The 24 T cell receptor beta chains below come from one sample, sequenced in a study of T-cell memory formation after mild COVID-19 (dated by TCRdb to about 2021). The library was generated by 5' RACE. Sequencing used an Illumina NovaSeq 6000. TCRdb trimmed public reads at Q25 via fastp, called clones via MiXCR and kept in-frame beta chains. Rows are unified per CDR3 protein, each entry keeping the most common DNA and genes. Recorded for this sample are hundreds of thousands of distinct CDR3 sequences; roughly 17% of them occurred a single time. The ten largest clones add up to more than 10% of the sample. The sequenced sample was PBMCs or a T cell subset sorted from them (not recorded which). These receptors were taken from an adult woman who had mild COVID-19 (a few samples of this study predate the infection). The sample titles of this study are shuffled in the database, so cell type and time point are left out; the donor was told from shared clones.

This clonotype has just a few counts. This chain links TRBV2 with TRBJ1-2; tentatively, D is TRBD1 (6 bases). V was shortened by 4 bases and J by 4 bases, with 13 bases between the two germline ends. Per the germline V gene, CDR1 is SNHLY and CDR2 is FYNNEI. The CDR3 totals 14 residues. CDR3 residues: CASSVDSGFYGYTF. Here the CDR3 DNA reads TGTGCCAGCAGTGTGGACAGTGGGTTCTATGGCTACACCTTC.

This clonotype was seen more than once but under ten times. This chain uses TRBV5-4 with TRBJ2-7, with D possibly matching TRBD2 (6 bases). V was cut by 2 bases and J by 5 bases, with 11 bases left in between. The CDR3 loop spans 13 amino acids. From germline, CDR1 is SGHNT and CDR2 YYREEE (reference sequence). The CDR3 region is CASSFEGTDEQYF. The CDR3, as DNA: TGTGCCAGCAGCTTTGAGGGGACTGACGAGCAGTACTTC.

The chain combines TRBV19 with TRBJ2-5; no definite D call. This CDR3 has 14 amino acids. Germline CDR1 LNHDA, CDR2 SQIVND (reference sequence). V lost 4 bases and J 1 base, leaving 10 bases between the germline ends. The CDR3 spells CASSNARTQETQYF. CDR3 bases: TGTGCCAGTAGTAATGCTAGAACCCAAGAGACCCAGTACTTC.

The V gene is TRBV20-1, the J gene TRBJ2-7, with 8 bases identical to TRBD2. J was trimmed by 2 bases and V by 7 bases; bases with no gene match: 10. The CDR3 covers 14 residues. In germline, CDR1 is DFQATT, CDR2 SNEGSKA (reference sequence). CDR3 amino acids: CSVPAGVGTYEQYF. For the CDR3, the DNA is TGCAGTGTGCCAGCGGGAGTGGGTACCTACGAGCAGTACTTC.

This clonotype was counted a few times. The chain employs TRBV20-1 and TRBJ1-2; D remains unclear. V gave up 0 bases and J gave up 6 bases, with 11 bases separating them. CDR3 length: 13 residues. Looked up from germline, CDR1 is DFQATT and CDR2 is SNEGSKA (reference sequence). In DNA form, the CDR3 reads TGCAGTGCTAGAGATGGCACAAGCAATGGCTACACCTTC. The encoded protein is CSARDGTSNGYTF.

The J gene is TRBJ2-4, the V gene TRBV6-5; the match to TRBD1 covers 8 bases. The CDR3 loop spans 16 amino acids. CDR1 and CDR2 (germline): MNHEY, SVGAGI. Trimming at V came to 0 bases and at J to 7 bases, leaving 8 bases not matched to a gene. Here the CDR3 reads CASSYSSQGAMNIQYF. Here the CDR3 DNA reads TGTGCCAGCAGTTACTCGAGTCAGGGGGCGATGAACATTCAGTACTTC.

This clonotype came up a few times. The chain joins TRBV3-1 to TRBJ2-1, with 8 nucleotides matching TRBD2. The CDR3 has 16 residues. Unmatched junction bases numbered 10, after V lost 2 bases and J lost 7 bases. Germline CDR1 LGHDT, CDR2 YNNKEL (reference sequence). The DNA for the CDR3 is TGTGCCAGCAGCCAAACCAGGGCGGGGGGACGAAATGAGCAGTTCTTC. Protein product: CASSQTRAGGRNEQFF.

The CDR3 nucleotides read TGCGCCAGCAGCCAGCTGCTAAAGGGGCAAGGGAATTCACCCCTCCACTTT. It specifies CASSQLLKGQGNSPLHF. The J gene is TRBJ1-6, the V gene TRBV4-3, with a tentative D call TRBD1 (5 bases). The CDR3 is made up of 17 amino acids. The germline gives CDR1 LGHNA, CDR2 YSLEER. The germline V and J ends were trimmed by 3 bases and 7 bases, with 19 bases remaining between them.

This clonotype was seen a few times. A junction end diverges from the germline sequence, so it may reflect a read error. The rearrangement uses TRBV7-2 and TRBJ2-3, with 14 bases matching TRBD2. This CDR3 comprises 18 residues. Germline V gives CDR1 SGHTA, CDR2 FQGNSA. The CDR3 DNA reads TGTGTCAGCAGCTTAGGGACTAGCGGGAGAGGGGGCACAGATACGCAGTATTTT. It encodes CVSSLGTSGRGGTDTQYF.

This clonotype came up many times. This rearrangement joins TRBV20-1 to TRBJ1-3; D ambiguous. CDR1 and CDR2 (germline): DFQATT, SNEGSKA (reference sequence). The CDR3 totals 15 residues. V lost 0 bases and J 0 bases, leaving 9 bases between the germline ends. The CDR3 DNA reads TGCAGTGCTAGAGAAGGGCTCCCCTCTGGAAACACCATATATTTT. It yields the protein CSAREGLPSGNTIYF.

The rearrangement joins TRBV12-3 or TRBV12-4 to TRBJ1-1; no clear D gene. V was clipped by 8 bases and J by 1 base, with 11 bases between them. The CDR3 extends over 13 amino acids. The CDR3 nucleotides are TGTGCCAGCTCACTGAACTGGAACACTGAAGCTTTCTTT. Protein product: CASSLNWNTEAFF.

This clonotype was counted only a few times. The chain uses TRBV20-1 and TRBJ2-7; D unresolved. The V gene lost 1 base and the J gene lost 0 bases, with 7 bases spanning the gap. CDR3 length: 13 amino acids. The germline gives CDR1 DFQATT, CDR2 SNEGSKA (reference sequence). The CDR3 reads CSARVGNSYEQYF. CDR3 DNA: TGCAGTGCTAGAGTGGGGAACTCCTACGAGCAGTACTTC.

The J gene is TRBJ1-1, the V gene TRBV20-1, with D maybe TRBD1 (6 bases). The V end was cut by 0 bases, the J end by 3 bases, with 14 bases between. The CDR3 runs 15 residues. The germline V gene has CDR1 DFQATT and CDR2 SNEGSKA (reference sequence). The CDR3 sequence is CSARDRRGWHTEAFF. For the CDR3, the DNA is TGCAGTGCTAGAGATCGCAGGGGTTGGCACACTGAAGCTTTCTTT.

A few counts support this clonotype. The gene calls are TRBV6-6 and TRBJ2-1; no reliable D call. Trimming took off 2 bases at V and 3 bases at J, with 17 bases between the two ends. The CDR3 runs to 17 residues. Germline V CDR1 and CDR2: MNHNY, SVGAGI (reference sequence). CDR3 sequence: CASSYPSGTVYYNEQFF. The DNA for the CDR3 is TGTGCCAGCAGTTACCCTTCCGGTACGGTGTACTACAATGAGCAGTTCTTC.

The chain's CDR3 is CASSYGTSGGDTQYF. The CDR3, as DNA: TGTGCCAGCAGTTACGGGACTAGCGGTGGAGATACGCAGTATTTT. The chain joins TRBV6-2 or TRBV6-3 to TRBJ2-3; 11 nucleotides match TRBD2. This CDR3 region has 15 residues. The junction had 3 bases not matched to a gene; V was cut back by 2 bases and J by 5 bases. CDR1 and CDR2 (germline): MNHEY, SVGEGT.

This clonotype appeared a few times. Relative to the germline gene, one junction end is altered; a read error may explain this. The chain combines TRBV7-2 with TRBJ2-1; 12 bases align to TRBD1. This CDR3 has 14 amino acids. Germline V gives CDR1 SGHTA, CDR2 FQGNSA. The CDR3 nucleotides are TGTGCCAGCAGCCCTGTTGGGACAGGGGGCGAAATGGTCTTC. Translating it yields CASSPVGTGGEMVF.

The table lists this clonotype with a few counts. The genes are TRBV20-1 and TRBJ2-1; unclear D gene. V was pared by 2 bases and J by 12 bases, with 11 bases between. This CDR3 has 11 amino acids. Germline CDR1 reads DFQATT; CDR2 reads SNEGSKA (reference sequence). CDR3 amino acids: CSARTSWGQFF. The CDR3 DNA reads as TGCAGTGCTAGAACGTCCTGGGGGCAGTTCTTC.

In this sample, this clonotype turned up a few times. The chain employs TRBV3-1 and TRBJ2-7, with D perhaps assigned TRBD1 or TRBD2 (6 bases each). Germline V gene data show CDR1 as LGHDT and CDR2 as YNNKEL (reference sequence). V dropped 4 bases and J dropped 12 bases, with 13 bases sitting between them. This CDR3 contains 11 residues. The CDR3 region is CASSLRGTLYF. In DNA form, the CDR3 reads TGTGCCAGCAGCCTAAGGGGGACTTTGTACTTC.

The rearrangement links TRBV20-1 to TRBJ2-7; maybe TRBD2 (6 bases). This CDR3 comprises 15 residues. V was clipped by 3 bases and J by 0 bases, with 15 bases between them. Looked up from germline, CDR1 is DFQATT and CDR2 is SNEGSKA (reference sequence). Written as DNA, the CDR3 is TGCAGTGCTAGTAGGGTCCGCGGGATCTCCTACGAGCAGTACTTC. It yields the protein CSASRVRGISYEQYF.

This clonotype was seen more than once but under ten times. The rearrangement uses TRBV5-1 and TRBJ1-5; possible D gene TRBD1, 5 bases. The CDR3 is made up of 14 amino acids. Germline V gene sequence: CDR1 SGHRS, CDR2 YFSETQ. The V gene lost 0 bases and the J gene lost 7 bases, with 11 bases spanning the gap. CDR3 sequence reads: CASSLEDRGQPQHF. Here the CDR3 DNA reads TGCGCCAGCAGCTTGGAGGATAGGGGACAGCCCCAGCATTTT.

This clonotype was counted ten times or more. The rearrangement joins TRBV3-1 to TRBJ2-3, with 8 bases identical to TRBD2. The CDR3 length is 16 residues. V trimming: 4 bases; J trimming: 5 bases; junction bases outside the gene matches: 11. Germline assignment: CDR1 LGHDT and CDR2 YNNKEL (reference sequence). The CDR3 DNA reads TGTGCCAGCAGCCTAGAGCGGGGGCCAGCGGGAGATACGCAGTATTTT. It codes for CASSLERGPAGDTQYF.

This chain connects TRBV6-1 to TRBJ2-6; 8 bases agree with TRBD2. J gave up 0 bases and V 1 base, and 11 bases lay outside the gene matches. CDR1 and CDR2 (germline): MNHNS, SASEGT. The CDR3 contains 20 residues. CDR3 nucleotides: TGTGCCAGCAGTGAAGTTCGTCGGGGGGGCCCGAGCTCTGGGGCCAACGTCCTGACTTTC. It codes for CASSEVRRGGPSSGANVLTF.

The chain employs TRBV20-1 and TRBJ2-3, with 7 bases matching TRBD1. CDR1 is DFQATT and CDR2 is SNEGSKA in the germline V gene (reference sequence). The CDR3 runs to 15 residues. The V and J ends lost 4 bases and 2 bases, in that order; junction bases with no gene match: 9. DNA for the CDR3: TGCAGTGCTAATACCGGGACAGACATCACAGATACGCAGTATTTT. Translating it yields CSANTGTDITDTQYF.

This clonotype turned up a few times. The rearrangement links TRBV29-1 to TRBJ2-5; D is ambiguous. V was trimmed by 6 bases and J by 10 bases, leaving 12 bases between them. The germline V gene encodes CDR1 SQVTM and CDR2 ANQGSEA. This CDR3 spans 10 amino acids. The CDR3 nucleotides read TGCAGCGTAGGAACGGTGGGCCAGTACTTC. Amino acids: CSVGTVGQYF.